This T cell receptor (beta chain) was profiled in a study of shared clonotypes between healthy human individuals (dated by TCRdb to 2018 to 2020). General notes on the study: The cohort included three men and a couple of women between 18 and 49 years of age. Per donor, three plates each were used for CD4 naive and CD4 memory, two for CD8 naive, and one for CD8 memory. To estimate repertoire size and how much clonotype sharing occurs between individuals, the study deeply sequenced the blood TCR repertoires of several healthy adults. To increase sequencing depth and limit assay-specific biases, different laboratories used diverse techniques to prepare libraries and sequence TCR repertoires. Leukapheresis yielded between about 0.8 and 9.5 billion PBMCs per donor.

Worth noting for this clone: This receptor's antigen is unknown. Base qualities are not recorded, but no much larger clone differs from it by a single base.

Using the deep immunoSEQ assay, multiplex PCR amplified TCR CDR3 regions from genomic DNA. For each cell subset, the extracted genomic DNA was distributed evenly across all wells of several immunoSEQ 96-well plates, and each plate served as one replicate. Each replicate PCR for sorted subsets received around 200 ng genomic DNA, equal to around 32,000 T cell genomes. Purified libraries were quantified with a Qubit 3.0 fluorometer, sized on a Bioanalyzer 2100, and re-quantified with the KAPA Library Quantification kit. Each immunoSEQ 96-well plate was sequenced on its own single-read 150-cycle Illumina NextSeq 550 flow cell. The study's own analysis went as follows. Because the immunoSEQ output included only junctional sequences and no quality scores, the filtering could not be the same as the filtering used for full-length reads. Sequences were annotated with PyIR, a Python wrapper for IgBLAST v1.9, and V/J genes and CDR3 were assigned using IMGT germline references. Reads with weak V/J assignments (E-value above 1e-6), missing CDR3, stop codons, out-of-frame junctions, or ambiguous translated residues were removed. V3J clonotypes were defined as sequences sharing an identical inferred V gene, J gene, and CDR3 amino acid sequence. Percentage overlap between repertoires was computed as shared unique clonotypes divided by the size of the smaller repertoire. Three approaches were used to assess repertoire richness: RTK rarefaction, the Chao1 estimator, and Recon v2.1 estimates of unobserved clonotypes. OLGA was used to compute generation probabilities for all TCRbeta clonotypes that the gDNA method yielded from several donors. TCRdb retrieved this table from immuneACCESS and kept in-frame rearrangements only. Not all clones are present; in checked studies, unresolved V genes account for under half, and no reason is known for the remainder. V, J and clone size reflect that table, while D and trimming were determined from the DNA. The sample table holds hundreds of thousands of clones, of which around 97% were seen once. Together, the top ten hold roughly 0.055% of the sample.

The paper's findings and limits, for the study overall: The genetic and exposure-history diversity represented was limited by the small number of donors. Naive subsets generally had larger estimated clonotype richness than memory subsets. Rarefaction of sorted-subset datasets indicated incomplete sequencing despite the large sequencing depth. Pairwise subsampling indicated that sequencing depth was expected to affect the degree of clonotype sharing among donors. Approximately 5% of naive CD4, 3% to 3.5% of naive CD8, around 2.3% of memory CD4, and approximately 0.4% of memory CD8 clonotypes were shared across several donors. Only blood was sampled, and tissue TCR repertoires likely differ from those in blood. Compared with non-shared clonotypes, clonotypes shared by all four sorted-subset donors had higher generation probabilities.

The donors were healthy, HIV-negative adults who had no recently reported acute infections or vaccinations. Only Caucasian adults living in Nashville, Tennessee, USA were represented among the donors. Magnetic negative selection was used to enrich CD4+ T cells, after which naive cells were positively selected on CD45RA and the negative fraction became the memory subset. Blood was obtained by leukapheresis, after which PBMCs were separated by Ficoll-Histopaque density gradient centrifugation and cryopreserved in liquid nitrogen vapor phase. Analytical flow cytometry was used to check the purity and quantity of each magnetically sorted T cell population. From each sorted fraction, genomic DNA was isolated and quantified by UV absorbance on a Nanodrop 2000c. Taken from cysteine to phenylalanine, the CDR3 has 16 residues. Only the CDR3 part of the read is kept: 48 bases, read in frame from the first base. CDR1 MDHEN and CDR2 SYDVKM were looked up in the germline V gene. Cut back by 1 base and 0 bases, the V and J ends lie 13 bases apart.

This clonotype originated in a woman under 40 in good health. The receptor chain draws on TRBV28 and TRBJ2-7; TRBD1 is a possible D gene, resting on 5 matching bases. The sequencing sample was made of naive CD4+ T cells sorted from blood. Read against the paper, the sample's cell subset or site label means: CD45RA+ positively selected. The bases are TGTGCCAGCAGTTTATCAGGGCCTACTGCCTCCTACGAGCAGTACTTC. The resulting protein is CASSLSGPTASYEQYF.